These 17 T cell receptor beta chains came from one sample sequenced in a study of cytomegalovirus exposure and HLA in healthy donors. Researchers ran the PCR with 60 Vbeta and 13 Jbeta primers. Sequencing used immunoSEQ multiplex PCR; TCRdb keeps in-frame clones, though not all of them. The table records over 95,000 clones, 60% to 85% of them present only once. The specimen sequenced was PBMCs. The receptors were gathered from a woman between 40 and 50 years old in good health and CMV-seropositive.

This clone has more than one count but fewer than ten. The chain has TRBV7-9 and TRBJ1-2, with a weak D call TRBD1 (6 bases). Trimming removed 5 bases at V and 8 bases at J, with 12 bases between. Per the germline V gene, CDR1 is SEHNR and CDR2 is FQNEAQ (reference sequence). The CDR3 runs to 12 residues. CDR3 in amino acids: CASSGVGAGYTF. Written as DNA, the CDR3 is TGTGCCAGCAGCGGTGTGGGGGCAGGCTACACCTTC. Using reference TRBV7-9 and TRBJ1-2 for the parts outside the CDR3, the full variable domain is DTGVSQNPRHKITKRGQNVTFRCDPISEHNRLYWYRQTLGQGPEFLTYFQNEAQLEKSRLLSDRFSAERPKGSFSTLEIQRTEQGDSAMYLCASSGVGAGYTFGSGTRLTVV.

The chain is built from TRBV10-3 and TRBJ1-2, with D possibly being TRBD1 (5 bases). CDR3 length: 16 residues. Germline CDR1 reads ENHRY; CDR2 reads SYGVKD. V was pared by 2 bases and J by 7 bases, with 20 bases between. The DNA for the CDR3 is TGTGCCATCAGTGAGGTCCCGAGTCGGGGGAAGGGTGGCTACACCTTC. The encoded protein is CAISEVPSRGKGGYTF.

This chain uses TRBV19 with TRBJ2-3; TRBD1 is a possible D gene (5 bases). Per germline, CDR1 LNHDA and CDR2 SQIVND (reference sequence). The V and J ends lost 3 bases and 4 bases respectively, with 11 bases between them. This CDR3 comprises 14 residues. The DNA of the CDR3 is TGTGCCAGTAGTATGGTGCAGGGTTCAGATACGCAGTATTTT. Translation: CASSMVQGSDTQYF.

V is TRBV6-1 and J is TRBJ2-6, with 8 positions matching TRBD1. The junction had 13 bases not matched to a gene; V was cut back by 2 bases and J by 1 base. The CDR3 consists of 20 residues. Germline V CDR1 and CDR2: MNHNS, SASEGT. The CDR3 region is CASSERDPKQGVSGANVLTF. The CDR3 DNA is TGTGCCAGCAGTGAAAGGGACCCTAAACAGGGGGTGTCTGGGGCCAACGTCCTGACTTTC.

CDR3 sequence reads: CASSLVTGQGETQYF. CDR3 DNA sequence: TGCGCCAGCAGCTTGGTAACAGGTCAGGGAGAGACCCAGTACTTC. J is TRBJ2-5 and V is TRBV5-1; tentative D call: TRBD1 (5 bases). V was trimmed by 0 bases and J by 4 bases, leaving 13 bases between them. Germline-derived CDR1 and CDR2 are SGHRS and YFSETQ. The CDR3 covers 15 residues.

This chain joins TRBV19 and TRBJ2-4; 13 bases align to TRBD2. With V trimmed by 5 bases and J by 7 bases, 5 bases remained unmatched. The CDR3 has 15 residues. CDR1 and CDR2 (germline): LNHDA, SQIVND (reference sequence). The CDR3 spells CASSQGLAGVNIQYF. CDR3 in DNA: TGTGCCAGTAGTCAAGGACTAGCGGGGGTGAACATTCAGTACTTC.

This rearrangement joins TRBV4-1 to TRBJ2-1, with 11 bases lining up with TRBD2. With 1 base clipped from V and 6 bases from J, the junction kept 2 bases outside the gene matches. The germline CDR1 and CDR2 sequences are MGHRA and YSYEKL. The CDR3 runs to 15 residues. The CDR3 nucleotides read TGCGCCAGCAGCCAAGTACTAGCGGGGGCCAATGAGCAGTTCTTC. Protein product: CASSQVLAGANEQFF.

The rearrangement uses TRBV5-1 and TRBJ2-7, with 12 bases lining up with TRBD1. Germline values: CDR1 SGHRS, CDR2 YFSETQ. This CDR3 is built from 16 residues. V was clipped by 5 bases and J by 6 bases; unmatched bases: 12. DNA for the CDR3: TGCGCCAGCAGACCGGGAACCGGGACAGGGGGCGGCGAGCAGTACTTC. Its translation is CASRPGTGTGGGEQYF.

This chain links TRBV6-5 with TRBJ2-1, with 11 bases lining up with TRBD2. This CDR3 comprises 15 residues. CDR1 MNHEY and CDR2 SVGAGI come from the germline V gene. V dropped 4 bases and J dropped 4; count of bases not matched to a gene: 3. In DNA, the CDR3 is TGTGCCAGCAGTTTACGACTAGCGGGGTACAATGAGCAGTTCTTC. Protein: CASSLRLAGYNEQFF.

The rearrangement uses TRBV5-1 and TRBJ1-4; 10 bases are a match to TRBD1. Trimming cost V 5 bases and J 8 bases; bases outside gene matches: 3. Germline-derived CDR1 and CDR2 are SGHRS and YFSETQ. The CDR3 sequence is 13 residues long. The CDR3 region has the DNA TGCGCCAGCAGAGAGGGACAGGGGGAAAAACTGTTTTTT. This gives the protein CASREGQGEKLFF.

The chain has TRBV6-5 and TRBJ2-5, with 15 bases identical to TRBD2. The germline V gene has CDR1 MNHEY and CDR2 SVGAGI. The CDR3 sequence is 16 residues long. The V segment lost 4 bases and the J segment 2 bases; nucleotides outside the gene matches: 2. CDR3 coding DNA: TGTGCCAGCAGTTCGGGACTAGCGGGGGGACAAGAGACCCAGTACTTC. The encoded protein is CASSSGLAGGQETQYF.

The chain links TRBV19 to TRBJ1-2; 7 bases match TRBD1. CDR1 is LNHDA and CDR2 is SQIVND in the germline V gene (reference sequence). This CDR3 spans 14 amino acids. With 7 bases clipped from V and 10 bases from J, the junction kept 15 bases outside the gene matches. Here the CDR3 DNA reads TGTGCCAGTACCCGGGAGGGGGCTTATTTGGCCTACACCTTC. Its protein product is CASTREGAYLAYTF.

The chain combines TRBV5-1 with TRBJ1-1; tentative D call: TRBD1 (5 bases). V lost 2 bases and J lost 2, with 10 bases in between. The germline gives CDR1 SGHRS, CDR2 YFSETQ. The CDR3 loop spans 14 amino acids. CDR3 sequence reads: CASSFGRANTEAFF. In DNA form, the CDR3 reads TGCGCCAGCAGCTTCGGCAGGGCCAACACTGAAGCTTTCTTT.

The V gene is TRBV5-1, the J gene TRBJ2-3; 8 bases fit TRBD2. Germline CDR1 and CDR2: SGHRS and YFSETQ. The CDR3 extends over 15 amino acids. After removal of 4 bases from V and 4 bases from J, the junction contained 8 bases not matched to a gene. The CDR3 reads CASSPGLASSDTQYF. The CDR3 region has the DNA TGCGCCAGCAGCCCAGGACTAGCTAGCTCAGATACGCAGTATTTT.

This sequence joins TRBV4-1 and TRBJ2-7, with D uncertain. The CDR3 is 16 residues long. V was trimmed by 0 bases and J by 2 bases, leaving 14 bases between them. Per germline, CDR1 MGHRA and CDR2 YSYEKL. CDR3 DNA sequence: TGCGCCAGCAGCCAAGATGAGGAAGCGAGGACCTACGAGCAGTACTTC. Translated: CASSQDEEARTYEQYF.

This clone was recorded once. This chain connects TRBV27 to TRBJ1-3; D call uncertain. CDR1 is MNHEY and CDR2 is SMNVEV in the germline V gene (reference sequence). The ends were cut back, 4 bases at V and 0 bases at J, with 13 bases in the middle. The CDR3 has 16 amino acids. This CDR3 is CASSSRRASSGNTIYF. CDR3 DNA: TGTGCCAGCAGTTCTCGGAGGGCGAGCTCTGGAAACACCATATATTTT.

The rearrangement joins TRBV25-1 to TRBJ2-3; 9 positions match TRBD1. The CDR3 consists of 13 residues. Germline values: CDR1 MGHDK, CDR2 SYGVNS. The trim removed 4 bases at V and 8 bases at J, leaving 4 bases unmatched. The CDR3 loop is CASSVTGGGTQYF. CDR3 nucleotide sequence: TGTGCCAGCAGTGTTACAGGGGGCGGTACGCAGTATTTT.